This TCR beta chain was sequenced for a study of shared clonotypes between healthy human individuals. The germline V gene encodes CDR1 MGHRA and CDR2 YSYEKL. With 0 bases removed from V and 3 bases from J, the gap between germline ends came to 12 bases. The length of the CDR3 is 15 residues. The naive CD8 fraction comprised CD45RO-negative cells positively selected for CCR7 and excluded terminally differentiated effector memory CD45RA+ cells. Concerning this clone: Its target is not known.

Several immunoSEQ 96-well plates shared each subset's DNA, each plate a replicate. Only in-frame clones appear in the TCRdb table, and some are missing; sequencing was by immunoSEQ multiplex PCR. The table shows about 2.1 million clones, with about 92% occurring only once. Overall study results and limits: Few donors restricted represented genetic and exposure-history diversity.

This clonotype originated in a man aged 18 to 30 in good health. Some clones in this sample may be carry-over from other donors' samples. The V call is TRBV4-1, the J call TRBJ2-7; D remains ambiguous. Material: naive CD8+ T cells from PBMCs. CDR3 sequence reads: CASSQDPDWNYEQYF. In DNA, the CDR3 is TGCGCCAGCAGCCAAGACCCTGACTGGAACTACGAGCAGTACTTC.